The 23 T cell receptor beta chains below all came from one sample that was sequenced in a study of control samples from healthy donors and cancer patients. Libraries were prepared by immunoSEQ multiplex PCR; TCRdb keeps only in-frame clonotypes and omits some of them. The data contain 260,000 or so clones, more than 65% of them singletons. Sequenced input: PBMCs. The receptors were sampled from a woman between 55 and 75 years old with lung cancer.

The rearrangement links TRBV7-2 to TRBJ2-1, with TRBD1 as a possible D gene (5 bases). The CDR3 consists of 16 residues. Germline V gene data show CDR1 as SGHTA and CDR2 as FQGNSA. The V and J ends lost 1 base and 0 bases respectively, with 10 bases between them. This CDR3 reads CASSLVGATSYNEQFF. The CDR3 DNA reads TGTGCCAGCAGCTTAGTAGGGGCGACCTCCTACAATGAGCAGTTCTTC.

This chain connects TRBV19 to TRBJ1-1; the match to TRBD1 covers 10 bases. Germline values: CDR1 LNHDA, CDR2 SQIVND (reference sequence). Trimming took 3 bases from V and 8 from J; bases not matched to a gene: 3. This CDR3 contains 13 residues. As DNA, the CDR3 is TGTGCCAGTAGTATGGACAGGGGGGCCGAAGCTTTCTTT. Translation gives CASSMDRGAEAFF. Complete variable domain (other parts from reference TRBV19 and TRBJ1-1): DGGITQSPKYLFRKEGQNVTLSCEQNLNHDAMYWYRQDPGQGLRLIYYSQIVNDFQKGDIAEGYSVSREKKESFPLTVTSAQKNPTAFYLCASSMDRGAEAFFGQGTRLTVV.

This clone has a single count. V gene TRBV5-1 combines with J gene TRBJ2-1; unclear D gene. The germline V gene encodes CDR1 SGHRS and CDR2 YFSETQ. The CDR3 contains 13 residues. V was clipped by 5 bases and J by 2 bases, with 8 bases between them. The CDR3 DNA follows: TGCGCCAGCAGTTTTGACACCTACAATGAGCAGTTCTTC. It encodes CASSFDTYNEQFF.

The chain uses TRBV5-4 and TRBJ2-1; D is perhaps TRBD1 or TRBD2 (6 bases each). This CDR3 is built from 16 residues. Germline V lookup: CDR1 SGHNT, CDR2 YYREEE (reference sequence). Trimming took 4 bases from V and 7 from J, leaving 21 bases between them. Here the CDR3 reads CASSPEGGPYINEQFF. The CDR3 nucleotides read TGTGCCAGCAGCCCTGAGGGGGGCCCATATATTAATGAGCAGTTCTTC.

The rearrangement links TRBV5-1 to TRBJ1-2, with D possibly being TRBD1 (5 bases). This CDR3 contains 14 residues. The germline V gene has CDR1 SGHRS and CDR2 YFSETQ. Trimming cost V 0 bases and J 4 bases, with 10 bases left between them. CDR3 loop: CASSLGQGLYGYTF. The CDR3, as DNA: TGCGCCAGCAGCTTGGGTCAGGGCCTCTATGGCTACACCTTC.

This clone has just a few counts. This chain links TRBV9 with TRBJ2-5, with D maybe TRBD1 (6 bases). This CDR3 is built from 15 residues. From germline, CDR1 is SGDLS and CDR2 YYNGEE. The V end was cut by 2 bases, the J end by 2 bases, with 13 bases between. The CDR3 nucleotides are TGTGCCAGCAGCGTTGGACAGAGGGTTCAAGAGACCCAGTACTTC. This translates into CASSVGQRVQETQYF. Together with reference TRBV9 and TRBJ2-5, the CDR3 gives the full variable domain: DSGVTQTPKHLITATGQRVTLRCSPRSGDLSVYWYQQSLDQGLQFLIQYYNGEERAKGNILERFSAQQFPDLHSELNLSSLELGDSALYFCASSVGQRVQETQYFGPGTRLLVL.

The chain combines TRBV7-9 with TRBJ2-7; D remains unclear. This CDR3 contains 12 residues. V was pared by 1 base and J by 3 bases, with 4 bases between. Germline V lookup: CDR1 SEHNR, CDR2 FQNEAQ (reference sequence). The CDR3 region is CASSLGSYEQYF. The CDR3 DNA follows: TGTGCCAGCAGCTTAGGCAGCTACGAGCAGTACTTC.

The gene calls are TRBV3-1 (or the pseudogene TRBV3-2) and TRBJ1-1; D is possibly TRBD1 (6 bases). This CDR3 is 13 amino acids long. Germline CDR1 is LGHDT and CDR2 is YNNKEL (reference sequence). With 4 bases removed from V and 0 bases from J, the gap between germline ends came to 6 bases. The CDR3: CASSRTVNTEAFF. CDR3 nucleotide sequence: TGTGCCAGCAGCCGGACAGTGAACACTGAAGCTTTCTTT.

J is TRBJ2-5 and V is TRBV5-1; D not certain. The V end lost 0 bases, the J end lost 3 bases, and 9 bases lay between the germline ends. The germline V gene encodes CDR1 SGHRS and CDR2 YFSETQ. The CDR3 extends over 14 amino acids. CDR3 coding DNA: TGCGCCAGCAGCTTGGAACCAGCTAAAGAGACCCAGTACTTC. This sequence encodes CASSLEPAKETQYF.

The J gene is TRBJ1-6, the V gene TRBV7-2, with 8 positions matching TRBD1. Unmatched junction bases numbered 9, after V lost 2 bases and J lost 9 bases. Germline CDR1 SGHTA, CDR2 FQGNSA. The CDR3 contains 16 residues. DNA for the CDR3: TGTGCCAGCAGCTTACGGACAGGGCAGTTCAGTTCACCCCTCCACTTT. Translating gives CASSLRTGQFSSPLHF.

The CDR3, as DNA: TGCGCCAGCAGCTCCTTATCTTTCGACAGGGCGAGCTCCTATAATTCACCCCTCCACTTT. Translating it yields CASSSLSFDRASSYNSPLHF. The genes are TRBV5-1 and TRBJ1-6; 7 bases map to TRBD1. Germline CDR1 is SGHRS and CDR2 is YFSETQ. V lost 3 bases to trimming and J lost 0 bases; unmatched junction nucleotides: 15. The CDR3 totals 20 residues.

The chain combines TRBV10-3 with TRBJ2-1; no reliable D call. V was trimmed by 0 bases and J by 0 bases, leaving 6 bases between them. The CDR3 runs to 15 residues. The germline V gene encodes CDR1 ENHRY and CDR2 SYGVKD. The CDR3 is CAISESGSSYNEQFF. In DNA, the CDR3 is TGTGCCATCAGTGAGTCCGGAAGCTCCTACAATGAGCAGTTCTTC.

This clone was seen only a few times. The V call is TRBV18, the J call TRBJ1-1; TRBD1 aligns across 7 bases. The CDR3 is 15 amino acids. The V gene end was trimmed by 4 bases and the J gene end by 3 bases; junction bases not matched to a gene: 8. Germline CDR1 KGHSH, CDR2 LQKENI. The chain's CDR3 is CASSLTGVGDTEAFF. The CDR3 DNA reads TGTGCCAGCTCACTTACAGGGGTGGGGGACACTGAAGCTTTCTTT.

This chain connects TRBV7-9 to TRBJ1-1; D is uncertain. Germline-derived CDR1 and CDR2 are SEHNR and FQNEAQ (reference sequence). V lost 8 bases to trimming and J lost 1 base, with 11 bases between them. CDR3 size: 13 residues. CDR3 sequence: CASAFEGNTEAFF. The CDR3 DNA reads TGTGCCAGCGCTTTCGAAGGGAACACTGAAGCTTTCTTT.

V is TRBV30 and J is TRBJ1-2; D remains unclear. This CDR3 has 12 amino acids. The ends were cut back, 3 bases at V and 0 bases at J, with 5 bases in the middle. CDR1 GTSNPN and CDR2 SVGIG come from the germline V gene (reference sequence). CDR3 loop: CAWRDPNYGYTF. The CDR3 nucleotides are TGTGCCTGGAGGGATCCTAACTATGGCTACACCTTC.

The chain employs TRBV6-6 and TRBJ1-4, with TRBD1 identical over 9 bases. The CDR3 consists of 15 residues. Germline loops: CDR1 MNHNY, CDR2 SVGAGI (reference sequence). The trim removed 4 bases at V and 5 bases at J, leaving 5 bases unmatched. The CDR3: CASSFLGQGNEKLFF. Written as DNA, the CDR3 is TGTGCCAGCAGTTTCCTCGGACAGGGGAATGAAAAACTGTTTTTT.

The chain has TRBV6-5 and TRBJ2-7; D possibly matches TRBD1 or TRBD2 (5 bases each). Germline loops: CDR1 MNHEY, CDR2 SVGAGI. This CDR3 is built from 15 residues. V was clipped by 5 bases and J by 0 bases, with 14 bases between them. CDR3 loop: CASSPRDVSSYEQYF. CDR3 bases: TGTGCCAGCAGTCCAAGGGACGTAAGCTCCTACGAGCAGTACTTC.

The chain joins TRBV9 to TRBJ2-5, with TRBD2 matching 10 bases. J lost 5 bases, V lost 0 bases, and 7 bases had no gene match. Germline V gene sequence: CDR1 SGDLS, CDR2 YYNGEE. The CDR3 sequence is 16 residues long. The CDR3 region is CASSVAAGGPGETQYF. CDR3 bases: TGTGCCAGCAGCGTAGCAGCGGGAGGGCCGGGGGAGACCCAGTACTTC. The full variable domain, rest sourced from reference TRBV9 and TRBJ2-5, is DSGVTQTPKHLITATGQRVTLRCSPRSGDLSVYWYQQSLDQGLQFLIQYYNGEERAKGNILERFSAQQFPDLHSELNLSSLELGDSALYFCASSVAAGGPGETQYFGPGTRLLVL.

The chain links TRBV5-8 to TRBJ2-3; 9 nucleotides match TRBD2. In germline, CDR1 is SGHTS, CDR2 YDEGEE. With 3 bases clipped from V and 2 bases from J, the junction kept 10 bases outside the gene matches. This CDR3 has 17 residues. The CDR3 loop reads CASSSAGTSRYTDTQYF. Written as DNA, the CDR3 is TGTGCCAGCAGCTCGGCCGGGACTAGCAGGTACACAGATACGCAGTATTTT.

The chain couples TRBV7-8 to TRBJ2-5, with D perhaps given as TRBD1 or TRBD2 (7 bases each). V was cut by 1 base and J by 4 bases, with 10 bases left in between. This CDR3 has 14 residues. Per germline, CDR1 SGHVS and CDR2 FQNEAQ. CDR3 protein: CASSLVRGGETQYF. Here the CDR3 DNA reads TGTGCCAGCAGCTTAGTCAGGGGGGGAGAGACCCAGTACTTC.

In DNA form, the CDR3 reads TGCGCCAGCAGCCCACCACAGGGTAACACTGAAGCTTTCTTT. Protein: CASSPPQGNTEAFF. The rearrangement uses TRBV5-1 and TRBJ1-1; D is possibly TRBD1 (6 bases). Trimming took 4 bases from V and 2 from J, leaving 12 bases between them. The CDR3 totals 14 residues. Germline CDR1 and CDR2: SGHRS and YFSETQ.

The rearrangement links TRBV5-1 to TRBJ2-5; tentatively, D is TRBD1 (6 bases). CDR3 length equals 12 residues. Per germline, CDR1 SGHRS and CDR2 YFSETQ. V lost 4 bases and J lost 4, with 8 bases in between. This chain's CDR3 is CASSQQGETQYF. CDR3 coding DNA: TGCGCCAGCAGCCAACAGGGAGAGACCCAGTACTTC.

The J gene is TRBJ2-1, the V gene TRBV2; 11 bases map to TRBD1. Per germline, CDR1 SNHLY and CDR2 FYNNEI. Trimming cost V 4 bases and J 13 bases; bases outside gene matches: 3. The CDR3 spans 12 residues. The CDR3 loop reads CASSGTGGLQFF. The CDR3 DNA sequence: TGTGCCAGCAGTGGGACAGGGGGCCTCCAGTTCTTC.